This TCR beta chain comes out of a study of T cell responses to AZD1222 COVID-19 vaccine (dated by TCRdb to the early 2020s). Turning to the overall study: Because spike-specific TCR depth and breadth did not differ between the two schedules, AZD1222 recipients who got a second dose at roughly 4 weeks were pooled with those who got a second dose at roughly 12 weeks. A total of 233 trial participants underwent TCR sequencing, of whom 200 to 220 received two doses of AZD1222 and 26 received two doses of the MenACWY control vaccine. Enrollment into the trials was organized by age into subgroups of 18-55, 56-69 and 70-plus years, and those subgroups contained roughly 160, 29 and 62 TCR-sequenced participants, respectively.

The CDR3 regions of human TCRbeta chains were analyzed by immunosequencing. As for how the authors treated the data: Repertoire TCRs were matched against a reference library of SARS-CoV-2-specific TCRs generated with the MIRA antigen-specificity platform. Breadth was defined as the fraction of unique TCRs that were SARS-CoV-2-associated, and depth was defined as the fraction of total T cells that were SARS-CoV-2-associated. Using the MIRA data, each spike-specific TCR was assigned both to the spike region to which the TCR was reactive and to a CD4 or CD8 class. Log10-transformed breadth and depth values were compared by one-way ANOVA with Sidak's multiple comparisons tests. TCRdb took this table from immuneACCESS and kept in-frame rearrangements with V and J called. Such tables lack part of the clones; where checked against another copy, unresolved V genes explain under half of the gap, and the rest is unexplained. V, J and clone size were drawn from that table, and D and trimming were deduced from the DNA. The sample records under 200,000 clones, 94% of which are singletons. Of the sample, about 0.6% falls within the top ten clones.

As regards this clone: It has no known antigen specificity. No per-base quality is available; no much larger clone lies one base away.

What the research found in general, with its limitations: Because no day 14 peak-response samples were available, repertoires were characterized only after the peak T cell response. Reportedly, almost half of the unique spike-specific TCRs recognized epitopes lying outside the regions that are mutated in the B.1.351 and B.1.1.7 variants. In the small 56-69-year group, the increase in depth fell short of significance, most likely because of low power. Conclusions about previously exposed vaccinees were limited because only a handful of AZD1222 recipients were SARS-CoV-2 seropositive at baseline. Participants were mostly white British and included more females than males, and it was suggested by the authors that clonal diversity may have been underestimated. CD4 TCRs associated with the vaccine covered the entire spike protein, and the dominant responses were in regions 160-218 and 743-854. A significant rise in spike-specific TCR breadth and depth was observed after two AZD1222 doses relative to day 0 and relative to MenACWY recipients.

According to the study, the label for this sample's time point signals: baseline before first vaccination. Samples from vaccinated people were obtained from the UK trials COV001 and COV002, which included a single-blind randomized controlled phase 2/3 trial of AZD1222 (ChAdOx1 nCoV-19) in healthy adults. For TCRbeta chain sequencing, PBMC samples were collected from trial participants at day 0 and at day 28 after the second dose. Reading from cysteine to phenylalanine, the CDR3 counts 14 amino acids. Left in the record is the CDR3 DNA by itself, 42 bases read in frame from the first base. The germline ends are 12 bases apart after V is trimmed by 6 bases and J by 6 bases. From the germline V gene (reference sequence), CDR1 is MNHEY and CDR2 is SMNVEV.

Sequences were derived from peripheral blood, sampled on day 0 of AZD1222 vaccination. The sequence derives from an adult in good health. Recombination linked TRBV27 to TRBJ1-6; the D region possibly corresponds to TRBD1 (5 bases align). The CDR3 amino acid sequence is: CASRGRDRNSPLHF. The bases read TGTGCCAGCAGGGGCCGGGACCGTAATTCACCCCTCCACTTT.